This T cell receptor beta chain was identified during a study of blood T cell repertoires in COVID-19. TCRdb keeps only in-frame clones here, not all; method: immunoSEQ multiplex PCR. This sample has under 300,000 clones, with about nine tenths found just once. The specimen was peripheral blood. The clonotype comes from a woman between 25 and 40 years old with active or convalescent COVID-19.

CDR3: CASSWGTANTEAFF. Written as DNA, the CDR3 is TGTGCCAGCAGTTGGGGGACAGCAAACACTGAAGCTTTCTTT. J is TRBJ1-1 and V is TRBV28, with 7 bases matching TRBD1. Per the germline V gene, CDR1 is MDHEN and CDR2 is SYDVKM. The CDR3 length is 14 residues. The trim removed 4 bases at V and 2 bases at J, leaving 4 bases unmatched.